Shown below are 13 T cell receptor beta chains from a single sample sequenced in a study of T cell clonotyping in hematopoietic cell transplantation. Using immunoSEQ multiplex PCR, the repertoire was profiled, and TCRdb retains in-frame clones only, with some absent. The table shows 15,000 to 20,000 clones, with roughly 91% occurring only once. The sample comprised peripheral blood mononuclear cells. The receptors were sampled from a man aged 40-49 years in good health. Some clones in this sample may be carry-over from other donors' samples.

Written as DNA, the CDR3 is TGTGCCAGCAGCCCGGCGGGGGGCTCCTACGAGCAGTACTTC. It codes for CASSPAGGSYEQYF. The genes are TRBV27 and TRBJ2-7; 8 bases are a match to TRBD2. V shed 6 bases, J shed 0 bases, and the junction held 4 bases outside the gene matches. CDR3 length: 14 amino acids. Per germline, CDR1 MNHEY and CDR2 SMNVEV (reference sequence).

V usage is TRBV14 and J usage is TRBJ1-3, with D unclear. This CDR3 is 15 amino acids long. Trimming took off 0 bases at V and 4 bases at J, with 10 bases between the two ends. CDR1 SGHDN and CDR2 FVKESK come from the germline V gene. The DNA of the CDR3 is TGTGCCAGCAGCCAAGATATCGGTTTGGGAAACACCATATATTTT. Translating it yields CASSQDIGLGNTIYF.

This CDR3 is CASSRDRLAYGYTF. The DNA for the CDR3 is TGTGCCAGCAGTCGGGACAGGTTAGCCTATGGCTACACCTTC. The chain uses TRBV6-5 and TRBJ1-2; 8 bases align to TRBD1. This CDR3 region has 14 residues. J lost 4 bases, V lost 5 bases, and 6 bases had no gene match. Germline values: CDR1 MNHEY, CDR2 SVGAGI.

Comments on this clone: At one boundary the junction diverges from the germline segment, which might be a read error. The chain carries TRBV7-7 and TRBJ2-5; 13 bases map to TRBD2. Germline lookup yields CDR1 SSHAT and CDR2 FNYEAQ (reference sequence). CDR3 length: 15 residues. The chain's CDR3 is CASSSTSGGLETQYF. DNA for the CDR3: TGTGCTAGCAGCTCGACTAGCGGGGGGTTGGAGACCCAGTACTTC.

The chain carries TRBV5-4 and TRBJ1-2; D is ambiguous. The CDR3 consists of 13 residues. Per the germline V gene, CDR1 is SGHNT and CDR2 is YYREEE (reference sequence). V was pared by 2 bases and J by 5 bases, with 10 bases between. CDR3 region: CASSLRREYGYTF. In DNA, the CDR3 is TGTGCCAGCAGCTTACGCAGAGAATATGGCTACACCTTC.

The J gene is TRBJ2-5, the V gene TRBV11-1; no reliable D call. Per the germline V gene, CDR1 is SGHAT and CDR2 is FQDESV (reference sequence). The V end was cut by 5 bases, the J end by 0 bases, with 13 bases between. The CDR3 consists of 15 residues. The CDR3: CASSHLYWDQETQYF. CDR3 DNA sequence: TGTGCCAGCAGCCACCTCTATTGGGACCAAGAGACCCAGTACTTC.

The chain is built from TRBV28 and TRBJ1-2; a weak D match, TRBD1 (5 bases). With 8 bases removed from V and 0 bases from J, the gap between germline ends came to 16 bases. The CDR3 consists of 15 residues. The germline gives CDR1 MDHEN, CDR2 SYDVKM. CDR3: CASGGGQMTNYGYTF. The CDR3 coding sequence is TGTGCCAGCGGGGGGGGTCAGATGACTAACTATGGCTACACCTTC.

The V and J genes are TRBV7-2 and TRBJ2-7, with D unresolved. V dropped 2 bases and J dropped 3 bases, with 14 bases sitting between them. This CDR3 is built from 15 residues. CDR1 SGHTA and CDR2 FQGNSA come from the germline V gene. CDR3 in amino acids: CASSLRSTKYYEQYF. Written as DNA, the CDR3 is TGTGCCAGCAGCTTAAGATCTACCAAATACTACGAGCAGTACTTC. Based on the CDR3 plus reference TRBV7-2 and TRBJ2-7, the full variable domain is GAGVSQSPSNKVTEKGKDVELRCDPISGHTALYWYRQSLGQGLEFLIYFQGNSAPDKSGLPSDRFSAERTGGSVSTLTIQRTQQEDSAVYLCASSLRSTKYYEQYFGPGTRLTVT.

This clone was detected once. The genes are TRBV6-5 and TRBJ2-2, with D perhaps given as TRBD1 or TRBD2 (5 bases each). Trimming took 4 bases from V and 2 from J, leaving 14 bases between them. The germline gives CDR1 MNHEY, CDR2 SVGAGI. The CDR3 spans 16 residues. The CDR3 DNA sequence: TGTGCCAGCAGTTTCACCCGGGACCTCAACACCGGGGAGCTGTTTTTT. Its protein is CASSFTRDLNTGELFF.

The rearrangement uses TRBV19 and TRBJ2-4, with a weak D call TRBD1 (5 bases). Germline-derived CDR1 and CDR2 are LNHDA and SQIVND (reference sequence). The CDR3 runs to 17 residues. The V gene lost 3 bases and the J gene lost 3 bases, with 18 bases spanning the gap. The CDR3 nucleotides are TGTGCCAGTAGTATCCTGCCACTCCAGGGATTCAAAAACATTCAGTACTTC. This translates into CASSILPLQGFKNIQYF.

The chain uses TRBV5-1 and TRBJ2-5; D gene uncertain. The CDR3 totals 13 residues. Germline CDR1 is SGHRS and CDR2 is YFSETQ. Trimming shortened V by 0 bases and J by 2 bases, and 5 bases separated the two germline ends. CDR3 amino acids: CASSLGFQETQYF. The CDR3 region has the DNA TGCGCCAGCAGCTTGGGATTTCAAGAGACCCAGTACTTC.

The chain employs TRBV11-3 and TRBJ2-1; TRBD1 matches at 11 bases. J gave up 16 bases and V 5 bases, and 16 bases lay outside the gene matches. Per germline, CDR1 SGHNT and CDR2 YENEEA. This CDR3 contains 15 residues. The CDR3 is CASSPWTGGAELLFF. The CDR3 DNA sequence: TGTGCCAGCAGCCCCTGGACAGGGGGCGCAGAGTTGCTCTTCTTC.

The chain couples TRBV29-1 to TRBJ2-2; the D gene is possibly TRBD1 (5 bases). Trimming took off 7 bases at V and 3 bases at J, with 6 bases between the two ends. Looked up from germline, CDR1 is SQVTM and CDR2 is ANQGSEA. The CDR3 sequence is 11 residues long. CDR3 in amino acids: CSARDTGELFF. The CDR3, as DNA: TGCAGCGCCAGGGACACCGGGGAGCTGTTTTTT.